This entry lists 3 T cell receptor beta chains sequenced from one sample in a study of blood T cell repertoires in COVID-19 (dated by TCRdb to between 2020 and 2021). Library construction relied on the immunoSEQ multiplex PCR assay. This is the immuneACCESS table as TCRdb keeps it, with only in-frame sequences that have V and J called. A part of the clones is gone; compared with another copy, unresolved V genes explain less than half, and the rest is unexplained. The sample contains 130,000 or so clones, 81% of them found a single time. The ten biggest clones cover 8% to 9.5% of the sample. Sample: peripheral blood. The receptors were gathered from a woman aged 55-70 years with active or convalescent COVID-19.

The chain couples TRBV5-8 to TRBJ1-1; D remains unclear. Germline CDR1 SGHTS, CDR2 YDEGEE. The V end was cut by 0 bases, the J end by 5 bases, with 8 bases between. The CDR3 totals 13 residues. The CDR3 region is CASSLVRRTEAFF. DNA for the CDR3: TGTGCCAGCAGCTTGGTACGGAGGACTGAAGCTTTCTTT.

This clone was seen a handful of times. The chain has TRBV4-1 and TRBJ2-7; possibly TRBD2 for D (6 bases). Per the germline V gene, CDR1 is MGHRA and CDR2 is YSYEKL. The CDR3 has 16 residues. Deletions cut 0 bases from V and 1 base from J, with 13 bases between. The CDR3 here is CASSQEAQGLSYEQYF. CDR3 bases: TGCGCCAGCAGCCAAGAAGCGCAGGGACTTTCCTACGAGCAGTACTTC.

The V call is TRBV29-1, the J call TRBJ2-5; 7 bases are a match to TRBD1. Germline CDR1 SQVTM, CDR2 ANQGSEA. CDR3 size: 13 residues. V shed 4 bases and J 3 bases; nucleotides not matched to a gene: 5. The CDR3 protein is CSVGGQEKETQYF. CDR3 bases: TGCAGCGTTGGCGGACAGGAGAAAGAGACCCAGTACTTC.